The 14 T cell receptor beta chains presented below share a single source sample, sequenced in a study of cytomegalovirus exposure and HLA in healthy donors. The study ran its PCR with 60 Vbeta and 13 Jbeta primers. Sequencing was performed with immunoSEQ multiplex PCR; in TCRdb, only in-frame clones are kept and a portion is missing. This table has 60,000 to 70,000 clones, about four fifths appearing once. Sequenced material: PBMCs. These TCRs come from a man aged 18-30 years in good health and CMV-seropositive.

V and J are TRBV6-5 and TRBJ1-4, with 9 bases that match TRBD1. Per germline, CDR1 MNHEY and CDR2 SVGAGI. V gave up 10 bases and J gave up 3 bases; unmatched junction bases: 9. This CDR3 is 15 amino acids long. The CDR3 sequence: CATGQGTSANEKLFF. CDR3 sequence (DNA): TGTGCCACAGGACAGGGGACGTCGGCTAATGAAAAACTGTTTTTT.

The chain couples TRBV2 to TRBJ2-1, with 10 bases identical to TRBD1. J was trimmed by 9 bases and V by 4 bases; bases with no gene match: 9. The CDR3 covers 15 residues. Germline assignment: CDR1 SNHLY and CDR2 FYNNEI. Here the CDR3 DNA reads TGTGCCAGCAGTGTAGTCGGGACAGGGGCAACTGAGCAGTTCTTC. It is translated as CASSVVGTGATEQFF.

The gene calls are TRBV29-1 and TRBJ1-1, with TRBD1 as a possible D gene (5 bases). CDR3 length equals 13 residues. Germline V lookup: CDR1 SQVTM, CDR2 ANQGSEA. The V and J ends lost 5 bases and 0 bases respectively, with 10 bases between them. The CDR3 DNA follows: TGCAGCGTTTCGGGACTCTTGAACACTGAAGCTTTCTTT. This gives the protein CSVSGLLNTEAFF.

The V call is TRBV30, the J call TRBJ1-1; D call uncertain. CDR1 is GTSNPN, CDR2 SVGIG, per germline (reference sequence). Trimming removed 1 base from V and 12 bases from J, with 12 bases in between. This CDR3 is 11 amino acids long. CDR3 protein: CAWSAGIGSFF. The CDR3 DNA sequence: TGTGCCTGGAGTGCGGGAATCGGGTCTTTCTTT.

The gene calls are TRBV12-5 and TRBJ1-1; tentatively, D is TRBD1 (5 bases). The ends were cut back, 7 bases at V and 4 bases at J, with 7 bases in the middle. The germline gives CDR1 LGHNT, CDR2 FRNRAP. This CDR3 spans 11 amino acids. CDR3 residues: CASVGGTEAFF. The CDR3 nucleotides read TGTGCTAGTGTGGGGGGCACTGAAGCTTTCTTT.

The chain is built from TRBV2 and TRBJ1-5; the match to TRBD1 covers 9 bases. The CDR3 is 14 residues long. Trimming at V came to 8 bases and at J to 6 bases, leaving 8 bases not matched to a gene. Germline V gives CDR1 SNHLY, CDR2 FYNNEI. The CDR3 sequence: CASGGTGYGQPQHF. The CDR3 nucleotides read TGTGCCAGCGGGGGGACAGGGTACGGTCAGCCCCAGCATTTT. Based on the CDR3 plus reference TRBV2 and TRBJ1-5, the full variable domain is EPEVTQTPSHQVTQMGQEVILRCVPISNHLYFYWYRQILGQKVEFLVSFYNNEISEKSEIFDDQFSVERPDGSNFTLKIRSTKLEDSAMYFCASGGTGYGQPQHFGDGTRLSIL.

The chain has TRBV6-5 and TRBJ2-5, with 8 nucleotides matching TRBD1. CDR3 length: 15 amino acids. After removal of 10 bases from V and 4 bases from J, the junction contained 14 bases not matched to a gene. CDR1 is MNHEY, CDR2 SVGAGI, per germline. CDR3 in DNA: TGTGCCACCGGTCCGCGAGACAGGGGCGGAGAGACCCAGTACTTC. This codes for CATGPRDRGGETQYF.

The rearrangement links TRBV9 to TRBJ1-1; no clear D. CDR1 and CDR2 (germline): SGDLS, YYNGEE. This CDR3 contains 12 residues. V was clipped by 3 bases and J by 11 bases, with 14 bases between them. CDR3: CASSARTGRAFF. The CDR3 coding sequence is TGTGCCAGCAGCGCCCGGACTGGACGGGCTTTCTTT.

This clone was detected only a few times. The chain is built from TRBV7-9 and TRBJ2-1; a weak D match, TRBD2 (5 bases). CDR1 is SEHNR and CDR2 is FQNEAQ in the germline V gene (reference sequence). The CDR3 has 15 residues. V was clipped by 6 bases and J by 0 bases, with 12 bases between them. The CDR3 sequence: CASSPGGSSYNEQFF. The CDR3 region has the DNA TGTGCCAGCAGTCCGGGTGGGAGCTCCTACAATGAGCAGTTCTTC. Drawing the rest from reference TRBV7-9 and TRBJ2-1, the complete variable domain is DTGVSQNPRHKITKRGQNVTFRCDPISEHNRLYWYRQTLGQGPEFLTYFQNEAQLEKSRLLSDRFSAERPKGSFSTLEIQRTEQGDSAMYLCASSPGGSSYNEQFFGPGTRLTVL.

The chain employs TRBV6-1 and TRBJ2-7, with 7 bases aligning to TRBD2. Germline assignment: CDR1 MNHNS and CDR2 SASEGT. V was clipped by 10 bases and J by 3 bases; unmatched bases: 9. The CDR3 covers 13 residues. CDR3 in DNA: TGTGCCACCCGAGCGGGGCTGGTCTACGAGCAGTACTTC. Its protein is CATRAGLVYEQYF.

The rearrangement uses TRBV29-1 and TRBJ2-3; 8 bases match TRBD2. V dropped 7 bases and J dropped 5; count of bases not matched to a gene: 11. CDR3 length: 14 amino acids. Germline-derived CDR1 and CDR2 are SQVTM and ANQGSEA. The CDR3 DNA reads as TGCAGCGCCCAATTTGCGGGGGGTGTAGATACGCAGTATTTT. The encoded protein is CSAQFAGGVDTQYF.

This chain joins TRBV28 and TRBJ1-4; D unresolved. This CDR3 has 12 residues. Per the germline V gene, CDR1 is MDHEN and CDR2 is SYDVKM. V was shortened by 5 bases and J by 5 bases, with 6 bases between the two germline ends. CDR3 sequence reads: CASSVLNEKLFF. In nucleotides, the CDR3 is TGTGCCAGCAGTGTTTTAAATGAAAAACTGTTTTTT.

The chain links TRBV30 to TRBJ1-2; 8 bases agree with TRBD1. With 4 bases clipped from V and 8 bases from J, the junction kept 9 bases outside the gene matches. The CDR3 sequence is 13 residues long. Germline V gives CDR1 GTSNPN, CDR2 SVGIG (reference sequence). The CDR3, as DNA: TGTGCCTGGACCCCAGGGGGCGCGCGGGGCTACACCTTC. Translating it yields CAWTPGGARGYTF.

The rearrangement uses TRBV5-6 and TRBJ1-5; D possibly corresponds to TRBD1 (5 bases). Trimming stripped 5 bases from V and 9 bases from J, with 15 bases between. The length of the CDR3 is 13 residues. Germline CDR1 reads SGHDT; CDR2 reads YYEEEE. CDR3: CASSNGAARPQHF. As DNA, the CDR3 is TGTGCCAGCAGTAATGGGGCAGCCCGGCCCCAGCATTTT.